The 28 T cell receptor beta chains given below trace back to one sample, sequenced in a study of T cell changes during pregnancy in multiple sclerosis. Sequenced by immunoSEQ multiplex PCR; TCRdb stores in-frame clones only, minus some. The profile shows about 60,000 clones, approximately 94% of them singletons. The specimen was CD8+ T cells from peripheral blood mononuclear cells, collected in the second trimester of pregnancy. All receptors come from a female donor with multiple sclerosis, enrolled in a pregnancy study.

The CDR3: CSVVGLAGDDRYNEQFF. CDR3 bases: TGCAGCGTTGTTGGGCTAGCAGGGGATGATCGGTACAATGAGCAGTTCTTC. The chain carries TRBV29-1 and TRBJ2-1; a possible D gene is TRBD1 (6 bases). V was cut by 4 bases and J by 4 bases, with 23 bases left in between. This CDR3 contains 17 residues. CDR1 is SQVTM and CDR2 is ANQGSEA in the germline V gene.

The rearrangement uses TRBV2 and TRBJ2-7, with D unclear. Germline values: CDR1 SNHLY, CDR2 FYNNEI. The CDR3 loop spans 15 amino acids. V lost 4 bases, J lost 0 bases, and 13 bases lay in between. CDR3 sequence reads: CASSGSAVISYEQYF. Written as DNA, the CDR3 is TGTGCCAGCAGTGGGAGCGCCGTCATCTCCTACGAGCAGTACTTC.

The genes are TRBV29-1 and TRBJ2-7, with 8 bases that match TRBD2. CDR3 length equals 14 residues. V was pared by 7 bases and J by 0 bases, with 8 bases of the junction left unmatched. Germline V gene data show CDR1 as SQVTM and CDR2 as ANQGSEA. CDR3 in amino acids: CSGLSGINSYEQYF. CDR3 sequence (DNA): TGCAGCGGCCTTAGCGGGATCAACTCCTACGAGCAGTACTTC.

The CDR3 DNA reads TGTGCCAGCGGCCCGACTAGCACAGATACGCAGTATTTT. Translation gives CASGPTSTDTQYF. The chain combines TRBV6-4 with TRBJ2-3; D call uncertain. The CDR3 totals 13 residues. CDR1 and CDR2 (germline): MRHNA, SNTAGT. V was trimmed by 8 bases and J by 0 bases, leaving 9 bases between them.

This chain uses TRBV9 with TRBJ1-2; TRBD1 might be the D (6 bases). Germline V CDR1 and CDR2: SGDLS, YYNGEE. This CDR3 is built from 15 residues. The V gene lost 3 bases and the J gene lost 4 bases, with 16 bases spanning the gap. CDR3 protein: CASSGIGGETYGYTF. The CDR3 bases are TGTGCCAGCAGCGGCATAGGGGGGGAGACCTATGGCTACACCTTC.

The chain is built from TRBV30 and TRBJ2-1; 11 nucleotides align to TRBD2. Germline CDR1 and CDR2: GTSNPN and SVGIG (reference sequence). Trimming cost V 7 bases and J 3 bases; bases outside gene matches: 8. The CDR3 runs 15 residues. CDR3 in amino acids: CALLTSGSVYNEQFF. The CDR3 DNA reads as TGTGCCTTGCTTACTAGCGGGAGCGTCTACAATGAGCAGTTCTTC.

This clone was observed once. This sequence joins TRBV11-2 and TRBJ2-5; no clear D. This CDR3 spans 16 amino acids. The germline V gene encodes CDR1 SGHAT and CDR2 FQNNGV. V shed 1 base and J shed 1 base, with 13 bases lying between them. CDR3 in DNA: TGTGCCAGCAGCTTAGGGGCCAGCCTCACCCAAGAGACCCAGTACTTC. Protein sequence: CASSLGASLTQETQYF. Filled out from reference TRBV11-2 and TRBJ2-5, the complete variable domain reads EAGVAQSPRYKIIEKRQSVAFWCNPISGHATLYWYQQILGQGPKLLIQFQNNGVVDDSQLPKDRFSAERLKGVDSTLKIQPAKLEDSAVYLCASSLGASLTQETQYFGPGTRLLVL.

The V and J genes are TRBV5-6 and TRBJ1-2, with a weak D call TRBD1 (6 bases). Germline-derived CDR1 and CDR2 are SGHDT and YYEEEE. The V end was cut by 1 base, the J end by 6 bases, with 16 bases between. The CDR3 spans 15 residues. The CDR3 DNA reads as TGTGCCAGCAGCTTGCCCATGGACAGTTTCAATGGCTACACCTTC. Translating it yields CASSLPMDSFNGYTF.

Here the CDR3 DNA reads TGTGCCAGCAGCTTAGGGCGGGAGGGATCCAATGAGCAGTTCTTC. This encodes CASSLGREGSNEQFF. The rearrangement uses TRBV13 and TRBJ2-1; 9 positions match TRBD2. CDR1 and CDR2 (germline): PRHDT, FYEKMQ (reference sequence). There are 15 residues in the CDR3. V gave up 0 bases and J gave up 6 bases; unmatched junction bases: 3.

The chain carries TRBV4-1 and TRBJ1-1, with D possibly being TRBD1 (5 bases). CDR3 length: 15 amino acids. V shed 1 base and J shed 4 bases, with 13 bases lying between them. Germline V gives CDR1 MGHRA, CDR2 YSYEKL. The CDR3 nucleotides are TGCGCCAGCAGCCAAGCAACCACGGGGGTCACTGAAGCTTTCTTT. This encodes CASSQATTGVTEAFF.

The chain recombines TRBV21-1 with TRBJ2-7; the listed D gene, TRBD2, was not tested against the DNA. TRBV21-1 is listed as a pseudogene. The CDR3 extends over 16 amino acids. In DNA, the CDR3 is TGTGCCAGCTTGAATCTAGCGGGAGGCGGTTCCTACGAGCAGTACTTC. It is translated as CASLNLAGGGSYEQYF.

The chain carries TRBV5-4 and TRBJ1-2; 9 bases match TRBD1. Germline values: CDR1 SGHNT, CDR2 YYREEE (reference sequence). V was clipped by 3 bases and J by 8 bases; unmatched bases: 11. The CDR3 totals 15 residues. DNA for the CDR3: TGTGCCAGCAGCTCAAGGACAGGGGAGCGTCAGGGCTACACCTTC. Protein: CASSSRTGERQGYTF.

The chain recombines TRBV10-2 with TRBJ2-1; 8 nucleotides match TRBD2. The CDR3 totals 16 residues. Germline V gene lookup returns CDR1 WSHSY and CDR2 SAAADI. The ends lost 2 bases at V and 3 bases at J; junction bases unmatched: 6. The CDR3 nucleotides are TGCGCCAGCAGTGAGGGGCTAGCGGGTATCTACAATGAGCAGTTCTTC. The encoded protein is CASSEGLAGIYNEQFF.

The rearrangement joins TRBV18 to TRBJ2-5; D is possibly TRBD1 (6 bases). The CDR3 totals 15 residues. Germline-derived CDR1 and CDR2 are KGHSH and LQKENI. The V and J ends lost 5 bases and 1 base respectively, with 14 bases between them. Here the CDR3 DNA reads TGTGCCAGCTCAAGTGGACAGCCCTCCCAAGAGACCCAGTACTTC. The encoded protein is CASSSGQPSQETQYF.

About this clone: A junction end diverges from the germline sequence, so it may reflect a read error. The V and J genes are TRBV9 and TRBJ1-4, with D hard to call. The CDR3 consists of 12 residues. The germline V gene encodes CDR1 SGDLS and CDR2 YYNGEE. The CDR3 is CASSGTSEKLFF. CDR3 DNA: TGTGCCAGCAGCGGAACTAGTGAAAAACTGTTTTTT.

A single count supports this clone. The CDR3 protein is CASSGSGGSYNEQFF. The CDR3 nucleotides are TGTGCCAGCAGCGGAAGCGGGGGCTCCTACAATGAGCAGTTCTTC. The V and J genes are TRBV9 and TRBJ2-1, with 8 positions matching TRBD2. The CDR3 totals 15 residues. Germline CDR1 reads SGDLS; CDR2 reads YYNGEE. Trimming cost V 3 bases and J 0 bases; bases outside gene matches: 2.

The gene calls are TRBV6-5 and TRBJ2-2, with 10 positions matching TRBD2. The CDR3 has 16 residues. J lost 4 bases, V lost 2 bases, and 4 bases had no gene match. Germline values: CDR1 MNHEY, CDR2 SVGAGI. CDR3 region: CASSYGLAGATGELFF. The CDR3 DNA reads TGTGCCAGCAGTTACGGCCTAGCGGGAGCCACCGGGGAGCTGTTTTTT.

The CDR3 DNA reads as TGTGCCGCCAGGGGCGGAGGCGGGAATGAGCAGTTCTTC. This translates into CAARGGGGNEQFF. The rearrangement uses TRBV6-5 and TRBJ2-1, with D possibly TRBD1 on 6 matching bases. The germline gives CDR1 MNHEY, CDR2 SVGAGI. This CDR3 spans 13 amino acids. Trimming pared 11 bases from V and 7 bases from J, leaving 18 bases between.

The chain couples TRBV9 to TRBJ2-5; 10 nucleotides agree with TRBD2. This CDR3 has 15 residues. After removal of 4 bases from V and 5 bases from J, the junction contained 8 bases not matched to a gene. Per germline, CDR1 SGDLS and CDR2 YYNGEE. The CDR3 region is CASSPDLAGVETQYF. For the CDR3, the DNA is TGTGCCAGCAGCCCGGATCTAGCGGGAGTGGAGACCCAGTACTTC.

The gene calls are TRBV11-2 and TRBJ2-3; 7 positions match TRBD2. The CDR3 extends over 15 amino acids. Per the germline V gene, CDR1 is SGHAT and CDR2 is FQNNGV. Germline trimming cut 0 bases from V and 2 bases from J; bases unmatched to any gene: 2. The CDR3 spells CASSLELATTDTQYF. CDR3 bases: TGTGCCAGCAGCTTAGAACTAGCGACCACAGATACGCAGTATTTT.

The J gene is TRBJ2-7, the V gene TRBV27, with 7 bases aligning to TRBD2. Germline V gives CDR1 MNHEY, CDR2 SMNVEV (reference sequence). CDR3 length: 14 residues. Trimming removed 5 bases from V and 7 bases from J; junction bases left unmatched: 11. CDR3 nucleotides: TGTGCCAGCAGTCCCACCGAGACTAGCTGGGAGCAGTACTTC. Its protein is CASSPTETSWEQYF.

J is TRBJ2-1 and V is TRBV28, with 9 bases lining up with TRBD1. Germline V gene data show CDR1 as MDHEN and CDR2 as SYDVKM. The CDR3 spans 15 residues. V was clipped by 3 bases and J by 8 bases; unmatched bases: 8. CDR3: CASSFSTGGGYEQFF. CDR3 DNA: TGTGCCAGCAGTTTCTCGACAGGGGGGGGGTATGAGCAGTTCTTC.

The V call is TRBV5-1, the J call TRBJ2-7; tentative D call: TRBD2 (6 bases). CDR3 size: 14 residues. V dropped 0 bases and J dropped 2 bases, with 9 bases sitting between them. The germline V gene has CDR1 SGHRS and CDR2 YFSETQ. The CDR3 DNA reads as TGCGCCAGCAGCTTGGGGTCGGGGGCCTACGAGCAGTACTTC. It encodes CASSLGSGAYEQYF.

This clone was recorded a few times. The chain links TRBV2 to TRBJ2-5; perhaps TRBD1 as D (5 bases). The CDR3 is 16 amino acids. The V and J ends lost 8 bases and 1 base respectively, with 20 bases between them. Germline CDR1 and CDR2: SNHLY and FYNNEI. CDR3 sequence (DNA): TGTGCCAGCTGGACACCAAAAGGAAAATCCCAAGAGACCCAGTACTTC. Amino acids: CASWTPKGKSQETQYF.

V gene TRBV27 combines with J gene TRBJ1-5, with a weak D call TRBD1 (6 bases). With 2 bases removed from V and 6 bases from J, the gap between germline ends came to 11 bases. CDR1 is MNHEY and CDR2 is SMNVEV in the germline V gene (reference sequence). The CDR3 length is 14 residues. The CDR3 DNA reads TGTGCCAGCAGTTTACGGGGGGCCGTTCAGCCCCAGCATTTT. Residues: CASSLRGAVQPQHF.

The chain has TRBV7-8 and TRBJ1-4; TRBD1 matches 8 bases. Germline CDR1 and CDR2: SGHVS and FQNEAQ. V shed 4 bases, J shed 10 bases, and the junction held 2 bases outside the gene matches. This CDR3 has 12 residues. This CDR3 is CASSSDRVKLFF. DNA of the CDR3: TGTGCCAGCAGCTCGGACAGGGTAAAACTGTTTTTT.

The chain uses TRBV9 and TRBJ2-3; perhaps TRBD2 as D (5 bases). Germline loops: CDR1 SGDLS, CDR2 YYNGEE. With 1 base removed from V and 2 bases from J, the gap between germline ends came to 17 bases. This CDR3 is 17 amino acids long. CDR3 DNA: TGTGCCAGCAGCGTACGTCGGGAACCCTCATACACAGATACGCAGTATTTT. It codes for CASSVRREPSYTDTQYF.

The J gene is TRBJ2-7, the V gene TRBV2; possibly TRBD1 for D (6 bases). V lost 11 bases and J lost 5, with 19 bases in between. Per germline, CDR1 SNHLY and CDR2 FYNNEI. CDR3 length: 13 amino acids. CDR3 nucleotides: TGTGCCGTCCATCGGGGTGAGGGGGACGAGCAGTACTTC. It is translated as CAVHRGEGDEQYF.